This TCR beta chain was recovered during a study of shared clonotypes between healthy human individuals (dated by TCRdb to the early 2020s). Broadly, across the study: The cohort comprised a couple of women and a few men aged 18 to 49 years. Per donor, three plates each were used for CD4 naive and CD4 memory, two for CD8 naive, and one for CD8 memory. To estimate repertoire size and how much clonotypes are shared between individuals, the study performed deep sequencing of blood TCR repertoires from five healthy adults. Libraries were prepared and TCR repertoires were sequenced by different laboratories using diverse techniques, in order to increase sequencing depth and limit assay-specific biases. Between about 0.85 and 10 billion PBMCs per donor were obtained by leukapheresis.

TCR CDR3 regions were amplified from genomic DNA by multiplex PCR using the deep immunoSEQ assay. For each cell subset, the extracted genomic DNA was distributed evenly across all wells of several immunoSEQ 96-well plates, and each plate served as one replicate. For sorted subsets, each replicate PCR was loaded with approximately 0.2 ug genomic DNA, equivalent to 32,000 or so T cell genomes. Purified libraries were measured with a Qubit 3.0 fluorometer, size-checked on a Bioanalyzer 2100, and measured again with the KAPA Library Quantification kit. Each immunoSEQ 96-well plate was sequenced on its own single-read 150-cycle Illumina NextSeq 550 flow cell. As for how the authors treated the data: Because the immunoSEQ output included only junctional sequences and no quality scores, the filtering could not be the same as the filtering used for full-length reads. To assign V/J genes and CDR3, sequences were annotated against IMGT germline references using PyIR, a Python wrapper for IgBLAST v1.9. Reads were filtered out if the reads had weak V/J assignments (E-value above 1e-6), no CDR3, stop codons, out-of-frame junctions, or ambiguous translated residues. A V3J clonotype was defined by an identical inferred V gene, J gene, and CDR3 amino acid sequence. Percentage overlap between repertoires was computed as shared unique clonotypes divided by the size of the smaller repertoire. Richness of each repertoire was evaluated using RTK rarefaction, the Chao1 estimator, and Recon v2.1 estimates of unobserved clonotypes. For all TCRbeta clonotypes obtained by the gDNA method from four donors, generation probabilities were computed with OLGA. TCRdb obtained this table from immuneACCESS and retained in-frame rearrangements with V and J assigned. These tables miss some clones; where compared with another copy, unresolved V genes account for less than half of the shortfall, and the remainder is unexplained. V and J calls and clone size follow that table, whereas D and trimming were derived from the DNA. The sample table records over 2,000,000 clones; about 94% of these occur just once. The ten largest clones take up around 1.7% of the sample.

Summary of the overall study and its limitations: Rarefaction of sorted-subset datasets indicated incomplete sequencing despite the large sequencing depth. The genetic and exposure-history diversity represented was limited by the small number of donors. Naive subsets generally had larger estimated clonotype richness than memory subsets. Only blood was sampled, and tissue TCR repertoires likely differ from those in blood. When a few donors were compared, the shared fraction of clonotypes was around 5% for naive CD4, around 3.6% for naive CD8, more than 2% for memory CD4, and 0.4% for memory CD8. Pairwise subsampling indicated that sequencing depth was expected to affect the degree of clonotype sharing among donors. Compared with non-shared clonotypes, clonotypes shared by all four sorted-subset donors had higher generation probabilities.

The CDR3, from cysteine to phenylalanine, totals 15 residues. Only the CDR3 region is kept as DNA, spanning 45 bases read in frame from base 1. Taken from the germline V gene (reference sequence), the CDR1 and CDR2 loops are SEHNR and FQNEAQ. The germline ends are 19 bases apart after V is trimmed by 5 bases and J by 8 bases. For this clone: Its antigen has not been determined. No much larger clone exists at a distance of one base, and base qualities are not known.

CD8 naive samples were CD45RO-negative cells positively selected for CCR7, giving a CD45RA+CCR7+ population that excluded TemRA cells. Donors were healthy HIV-negative adults with no recently reported acute infections or vaccinations. All donors were Caucasian adults living in Nashville, Tennessee, USA. After blood collection by leukapheresis, PBMCs were isolated using Ficoll-Histopaque density gradient centrifugation and then cryopreserved in the vapor phase of liquid nitrogen. Analytical flow cytometry was used to check the purity and quantity of each magnetically sorted T cell population. From each sorted fraction, genomic DNA was isolated and quantified by UV absorbance on a Nanodrop 2000c.

The TCR sequence derives from a man younger than 35 in good health. Some clones in this sample may be carry-over from other donors' samples. The specimen was naive CD8+ T cells from PBMCs. This sample's cell subset or site label indicates: CD45RA+CCR7+. The V gene is TRBV7-9 and the J gene is TRBJ2-1; the D segment may tentatively be TRBD1 or TRBD2, each giving 5 matched bases. DNA sequence: TGTGCCAGCAGCACCCGCGGACGAGGGGCGGATGAGCAGTTCTTC. This translates into CASSTRGRGADEQFF. The CDR3 plus the reference TRBV7-9 and TRBJ2-1 genes for the other parts give the full variable domain: DTGVSQNPRHKITKRGQNVTFRCDPISEHNRLYWYRQTLGQGPEFLTYFQNEAQLEKSRLLSDRFSAERPKGSFSTLEIQRTEQGDSAMYLCASSTRGRGADEQFFGPGTRLTVL.